Below are 5 T cell receptor beta chains sequenced from a single sample in a study of radiotherapy plus CTLA-4 blockade in lung cancer. Here immunoSEQ multiplex PCR was the method, and the copy in TCRdb shows in-frame clones only, minus some. The repertoire holds over 85,000 clones, with roughly 85% as singletons. Sample: peripheral blood, taken from a patient treated with radiotherapy plus ipilimumab. The origin of the receptors is a human donor with non-small cell lung cancer that progressed on radiotherapy plus ipilimumab.

The chain is built from TRBV19 and TRBJ2-1; D is ambiguous. The CDR3 runs to 13 residues. Trimming shortened V by 3 bases and J by 5 bases, and 8 bases separated the two germline ends. Looked up from germline, CDR1 is LNHDA and CDR2 is SQIVND (reference sequence). In DNA, the CDR3 is TGTGCCAGTAGTATCGGAAGCAACAATGAGCAGTTCTTC. It specifies CASSIGSNNEQFF.

The V and J genes are TRBV2 and TRBJ2-2; D is ambiguous. The CDR3 runs 15 residues. Germline-derived CDR1 and CDR2 are SNHLY and FYNNEI. Trimming left V 2 bases short and J 5 bases short, with 12 bases between. DNA of the CDR3: TGTGCCAGCAGTGAATGGTCACCCGGGACCGGGGAGCTGTTTTTT. The encoded protein is CASSEWSPGTGELFF.

This clone was detected only once. The CDR3 is CASAGVSTDTQYF. For the CDR3, the DNA is TGTGCCAGTGCAGGAGTCAGCACAGATACGCAGTATTTT. The rearrangement uses TRBV19 and TRBJ2-3, with D uncertain. This CDR3 spans 13 amino acids. Trimming removed 8 bases from V and 0 bases from J, with 9 bases in between. The V gene's germline CDR1 is LNHDA and CDR2 SQIVND (reference sequence).

There are a few counts of this clone. For the CDR3, the DNA is TGTGCCAGCAGCTTCTCTCGATCCTACGAGCAGTACGTC. This translates into CASSFSRSYEQYV. The V and J genes are TRBV13 and TRBJ2-7; unclear D gene. Between the trimmed V and J ends, which lost 3 bases and 1 base, there was a span of 7 bases. From germline, CDR1 is PRHDT and CDR2 FYEKMQ (reference sequence). This CDR3 has 13 residues.

The table lists this clone with a few counts. The V gene is TRBV25-1, the J gene TRBJ1-4; D is unresolved. The CDR3 length is 15 residues. Germline assignment: CDR1 MGHDK and CDR2 SYGVNS. Trimming shortened V by 1 base and J by 0 bases, and 6 bases separated the two germline ends. DNA for the CDR3: TGTGCCAGCAGTGAATCGGGAACAACTAATGAAAAACTGTTTTTT. This translates into CASSESGTTNEKLFF.